The clone carrying this TCR beta chain was seen only once. Its antigen is currently unknown. This entry comes from a study of T-cell memory formation after mild COVID-19. Background on the study: Across donors, TCR clusters were largely donor specific. Study results and caveats: Within pre-infection memory, some responding clones were found, suggesting cross-reactive memory joined. Second-wave clones peaking on day 37 lacked confirmed SARS-CoV-2 specificity.

5'RACE, which relied on constant-segment primers, yielded TCR alpha and TCR beta cDNA libraries carrying sample barcodes and UMIs. TCRdb recomputed calls from the 5' RACE reads with MiXCR, one row per CDR3 protein. The data show 80,000 to 90,000 distinct CDR3 sequences, roughly 23% seen once. Germline V CDR1 and CDR2: SGHTA, FQGTGA. There are 14 residues in the CDR3. V lost 5 bases, J lost 5 bases, and 15 bases lay in between. Sequencing was carried out using PBMCs or a T cell subset sorted from them (not recorded which). J is TRBJ2-5 and V is TRBV7-3, with D uncertain. The sequence was collected from a man aged 18-30 years who had mild COVID-19 (a few samples of this study predate the infection). Cell type and time point are not known. CDR3 bases: TGTGCCAGCAGCCCGCAACTGTCATTGGAGACCCAGTACTTC. This codes for CASSPQLSLETQYF.